This T cell receptor beta chain was profiled in a study of siplizumab effects on memory and regulatory T cells. Study results and limitations: A naive or memory phenotype could not be assigned to roughly 80-95% of the proliferating CD4+ or CD8+ clones.

Turning to this clone: The target antigen is unknown.

The CDR3 spans 15 residues. Germline-derived CDR1 and CDR2 are MNHNS and SASEGT. Deletions cut 3 bases from V and 4 bases from J, with 14 bases between. Assays covered 85,000 to 100,000 TCR templates per sample. TCRdb keeps only in-frame clones here, not all; method: immunoSEQ multiplex PCR. The sample consists of about 120,000 clones, roughly 94% of them appearing once. This rearrangement joins TRBV6-1 to TRBJ2-3, with D possibly being TRBD2 (5 bases). Material: non-Treg CD4+ T cells sorted from blood. The sequence came from a human donor in good health. The CDR3 is CASSDIATRADTQYF. In DNA form, the CDR3 reads TGTGCCAGCAGTGACATAGCGACAAGGGCAGATACGCAGTATTTT.